This T cell receptor (beta chain) appears in the sequencing data of a study of blood T cells in healthy people across ages. Regarding the study as a whole: Getting older went along with TCR beta diversity per million T cells dropping roughly linearly.

A second PCR, run for roughly 7 to 12 cycles, used a sample-barcoded 5' primer plus a J-beta primer mix. Using its own MiXCR run on the 5' RACE reads, TCRdb lists one record per CDR3 protein. This table has more than 600,000 distinct CDR3 sequences, around 25% appearing once. In regard to this clonotype: The antigen is unknown.

CDR3 length: 16 residues. Trimming stripped 6 bases from V and 3 bases from J, with 18 bases between. Looked up from germline, CDR1 is SNHLY and CDR2 is FYNNEI. This sample also belongs to another study, concerning T cells of mothers and their children. From that study: Each donor was one of three healthy Caucasian mothers or one of their six children. Thymic selection, a shaping force on TCR recombination output, acts similarly in related and unrelated pairs. Normalized overlap was always slightly, never significantly, higher in related than unrelated mother-child pairs.

This rearrangement joins TRBV2 to TRBJ2-1; D may correspond to TRBD1 or TRBD2 (5 bases each). Specimen: blood. This sequence originates from a boy between 10 and 17 years old in good health. The CDR3 nucleotides read TGTGCCAGCAGCTTCGAGGGACGTGGGGGCTACAATGAGCAGTTCTTC. Amino acid sequence: CASSFEGRGGYNEQFF.